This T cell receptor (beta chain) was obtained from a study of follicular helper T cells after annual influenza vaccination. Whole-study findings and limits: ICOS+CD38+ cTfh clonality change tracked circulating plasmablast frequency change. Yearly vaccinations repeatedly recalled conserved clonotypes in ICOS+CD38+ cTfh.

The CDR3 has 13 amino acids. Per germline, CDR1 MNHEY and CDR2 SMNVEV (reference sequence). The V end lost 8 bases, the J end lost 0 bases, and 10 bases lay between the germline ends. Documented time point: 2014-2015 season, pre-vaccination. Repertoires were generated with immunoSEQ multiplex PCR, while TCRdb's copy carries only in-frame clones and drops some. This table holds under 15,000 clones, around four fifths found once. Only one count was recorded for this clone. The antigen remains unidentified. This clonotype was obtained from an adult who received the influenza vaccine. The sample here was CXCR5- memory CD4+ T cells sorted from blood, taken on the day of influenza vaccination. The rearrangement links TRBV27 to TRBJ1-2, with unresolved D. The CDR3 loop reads CASRPWANYGYTF. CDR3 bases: TGTGCCAGCCGACCTTGGGCTAACTATGGCTACACCTTC.